These T cell receptor beta chains were read from a single sample in a study of blood T cell repertoires in COVID-19. Data came from immunoSEQ multiplex PCR; TCRdb stores just in-frame clones and leaves some out. The sample yields under 450,000 clones, about four fifths seen once. Specimen: peripheral blood. These receptors all stem from a human donor with acute or convalescent COVID-19. The donor label of this sample is uncertain. CDR3s include the opening cysteine and the closing phenylalanine or tryptophan. A D gene is named only where the DNA matches it firmly. Not every row has a clone size; where given, it reads once, few, many or a size class.

abundance | d_gene | j_gene | v_gene | CDR3nt | CDR3aa
NA | NA | TRBJ1-4 | TRBV28 | TGTGCCAGCAGTTTTTTGGGGGGGGTTGAAAAACTGTTTTTT | CASSFLGGVEKLFF
NA | TRBD1 | TRBJ1-4 | TRBV19 | TGTGCCAGTACTCGGACAGGAAAAGAAAAACTGTTTTTT | CASTRTGKEKLFF
NA | NA | TRBJ1-1 | TRBV9 | TGTGCCAGCAGCACCGAGTTGAGCACTGAAGCTTTCTTT | CASSTELSTEAFF
NA | TRBD1 | TRBJ2-7 | TRBV7-2 | TGTGCCAGCAGCTCAACAGGGGGGTACGAGCAGTACTTC | CASSSTGGYEQYF
NA | NA | TRBJ2-7 | TRBV18 | TGTGCCAGCTCACCACAGCACGAGCAGTACTTC | CASSPQHEQYF
NA | NA | TRBJ1-5 | TRBV27 | TGTGCCAGCAGTACCCGCACAGGGCAGCCCCAGCATTTT | CASSTRTGQPQHF
NA | TRBD2 | TRBJ2-7 | TRBV18 | TGTGCCAGCTCGTCCTGGGATGGCGGGGGGGCGTTCGAGCAGTACTTC | CASSSWDGGGAFEQYF
few | TRBD1 | TRBJ2-1 | TRBV19 | TGTGCCAGTAGTGCCGATGGACAGGACAATGAGCAGTTCTTC | CASSADGQDNEQFF
NA | TRBD1 | TRBJ2-5 | TRBV5-5 | TGTGCCAGCAGCGCAAGGGGGCGGGAGACCCAGTACTTC | CASSARGRETQYF
NA | TRBD1 | TRBJ2-7 | TRBV27 | TGTGCCAGCAGTTCCGCCGGGACAGGGGCCTCCTACGAGCAGTACTTC | CASSSAGTGASYEQYF
NA | NA | TRBJ2-1 | TRBV2 | TGTGCCAGCAGTGGCAGACAGGTCGGAAGTGAGCAGTTCTTC | CASSGRQVGSEQFF
NA | TRBD1 | TRBJ2-1 | TRBV6-5 | TGTGCCAGCAGGTTAGGGGACAGGGCCAATGAGCAGTTCTTC | CASRLGDRANEQFF
NA | TRBD2 | TRBJ2-1 | TRBV3-1/TRBV3-2 | TGTGCCAGCAGAACTAGCGGGGGCTACAATGAGCAGTTCTTC | CASRTSGGYNEQFF
NA | TRBD1 | TRBJ2-1 | TRBV5-5 | TGTGCCAGCAGCTTGGTTCCGACAGGGGGCGGTGAGCAGTTCTTC | CASSLVPTGGGEQFF
few | NA | TRBJ1-2 | TRBV6-1 | TGTGCCAGCAGTGAATCGGGACTGGCCTATGGCTACACCTTC | CASSESGLAYGYTF
few | NA | TRBJ1-2 | TRBV30 | TGTGCCTGGAGTGTACTTGGCTATGGCTACACCTTC | CAWSVLGYGYTF
NA | NA | TRBJ1-3 | TRBV18 | TGTGCCAGCTCACCGGACAGTAGGGGTGGAAACACCATATATTTT | CASSPDSRGGNTIYF
NA | TRBD1 | TRBJ1-3 | TRBV3-1/TRBV3-2 | TGTGCCAGCACCGACAGGGGCTCTGGAAACACCATATATTTT | CASTDRGSGNTIYF